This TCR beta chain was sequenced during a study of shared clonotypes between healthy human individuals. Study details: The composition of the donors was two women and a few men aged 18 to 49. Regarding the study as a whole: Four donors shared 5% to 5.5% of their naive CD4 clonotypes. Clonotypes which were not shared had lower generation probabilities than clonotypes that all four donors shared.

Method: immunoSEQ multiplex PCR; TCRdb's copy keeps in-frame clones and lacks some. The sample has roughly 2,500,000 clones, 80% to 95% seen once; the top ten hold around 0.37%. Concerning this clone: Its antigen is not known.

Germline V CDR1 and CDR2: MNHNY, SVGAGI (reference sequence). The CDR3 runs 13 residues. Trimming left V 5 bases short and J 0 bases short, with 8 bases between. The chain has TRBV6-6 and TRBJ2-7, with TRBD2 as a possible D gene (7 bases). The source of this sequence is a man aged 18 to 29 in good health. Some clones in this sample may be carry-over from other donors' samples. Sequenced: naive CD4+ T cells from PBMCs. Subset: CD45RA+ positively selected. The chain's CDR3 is CASSAGASYEQYF. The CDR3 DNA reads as TGTGCCAGCAGTGCGGGGGCCTCCTACGAGCAGTACTTC.